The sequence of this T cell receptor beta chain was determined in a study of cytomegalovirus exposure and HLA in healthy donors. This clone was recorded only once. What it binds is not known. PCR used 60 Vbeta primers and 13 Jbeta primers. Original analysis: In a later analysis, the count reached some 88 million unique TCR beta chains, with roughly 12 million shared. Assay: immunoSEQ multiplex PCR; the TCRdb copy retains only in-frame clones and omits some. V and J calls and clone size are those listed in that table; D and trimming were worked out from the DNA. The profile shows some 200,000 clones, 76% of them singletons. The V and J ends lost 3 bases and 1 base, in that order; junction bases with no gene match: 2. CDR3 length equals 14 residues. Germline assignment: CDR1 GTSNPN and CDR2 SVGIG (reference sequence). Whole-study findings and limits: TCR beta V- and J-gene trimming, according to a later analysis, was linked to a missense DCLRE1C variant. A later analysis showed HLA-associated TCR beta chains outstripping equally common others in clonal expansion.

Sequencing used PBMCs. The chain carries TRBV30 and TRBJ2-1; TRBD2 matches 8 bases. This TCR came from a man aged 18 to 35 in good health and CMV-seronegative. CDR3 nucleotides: TGTGCCTGGAGGAAGCGGGAGTCCTACAATGAGCAGTTCTTC. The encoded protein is CAWRKRESYNEQFF.